This T cell receptor beta chain was sequenced in a study of blood T cell repertoires in COVID-19 (dated by TCRdb to 2020 to 2021). The study in broad terms: Samples covering the acute and convalescent phases of COVID-19 were provided by collaborators in the United States, Italy and Spain. The samples were drawn from the first 160 participants of the ongoing ImmuneRACE study and from roughly 1,300 subjects provided by 6 global collaborators. The repertoires were made available in a free public database intended to serve as a resource for research on the immune response to SARS-CoV-2. Where HLA class I and class II types were available, the types were taken from metadata supplied by the sample provider, not from assay-based typing. The sample metadata nearly always contained a de-identified subject ID, COVID-19 status, age in years and sex. The prospective study material was composed of cDNA or gDNA derived from T cells, B-cell-depleted T cells, or PBMCs. Subjects who had been exposed to COVID-19, were actively infected with it, or had recovered from it provided the deeply sampled blood TCRbeta repertoires that made up the dataset. Results and caveats for the whole study, not just this receptor: The amount of clinical and demographic metadata varied by source and participant and was provided uncurated.

The immunoSEQ Assay, a bias-controlled multiplex PCR, was used to amplify TCRbeta CDR3 regions from genomic DNA. The paper's data handling went like this. Within the assay, amplification of reference gene primers was used to estimate how many nucleated cells each sample contained. Sequence reads were collapsed and filtered to measure the absolute abundance of every unique TCRbeta CDR3 rearrangement. For each sample, productive Simpson clonality was calculated by taking the square root of Simpson's diversity index across productive rearrangements. Imported from immuneACCESS, the table was reduced by TCRdb to in-frame sequences with V and J called. These copies leave out some clones; in studies compared against another copy, an unresolved V gene accounts for under half, and the cause of the remainder is not known. V and J calls and clone size are as listed in that table; D and trimming were resolved from the DNA. The sample table contains a few hundred thousand clones; only one count was recorded for more than 75% of them. Clones ranked in the top ten supply more than 1% of the sample.

A note on this clone: The target of this receptor is not known. Base qualities are missing; no much larger clone stands one base away.

The CDR3 numbers 14 residues from cysteine through phenylalanine. The retained sequence is limited to the CDR3, 42 bases, with the frame set at the first base. CDR1 and CDR2 are read off the germline V gene as MDHEN and SYDVKM. The V and J ends are trimmed by 6 bases and 0 bases, leaving 8 bases between them. Participants in the prospective study were aged roughly 18 to 89 years, lived in about two dozen United States geographic areas, and enrolled through a virtual design. To assign participants to cohorts, the prospective study relied on clinical history that participants themselves reported in a screening survey and a study questionnaire. ImmuneRACE Cohort 3 recovered participants were defined by two consecutive negative NP/OP PCR tests, healthcare professional clearance, or symptom resolution. Mobile phlebotomists in the prospective study collected whole blood, serum and a nasopharyngeal or oropharyngeal swab from every participant. Over a 2-month period, participants in the prospective study had the option of providing additional blood draws and questionnaires. Before DNA extraction, blood samples from the prospective study were shipped at room temperature or frozen.

This clonotype was obtained from a woman in her twenties or thirties who had recovered from COVID-19. The sequenced sample was PBMCs or T cells enriched from blood (not recorded which). The chain joins TRBV28 to TRBJ1-4; the D gene remains uncertain. DNA sequence: TGTGCCAGCAGACAGAGACCAACTAATGAAAAACTGTTTTTT. This codes for CASRQRPTNEKLFF.